One sample yielded the 31 T cell receptor beta chains listed below, sequenced in a study of CD8 T cells in Susac syndrome. Random hexamers were used to reverse transcribe the RNA input (about 0.5 to 1 ug). Each CDR3 protein gets one entry after TCRdb re-called the immunoSEQ multiplex PCR reads with MiXCR. The data show 95,000 to 150,000 distinct CDR3 sequences, around 96% seen once. The sample consisted of CD4+ T cells from PBMCs. Receptor source: a human donor with Susac syndrome.

The chain has TRBV20-1 and TRBJ2-1, with unresolved D. V lost 5 bases and J 6 bases, leaving 17 bases between the germline ends. The CDR3 runs to 14 residues. Germline assignment: CDR1 DFQATT and CDR2 SNEGSKA (reference sequence). The CDR3 protein is CSARRAPPANEQFF. Written as DNA, the CDR3 is TGCAGTGCTCGCCGGGCCCCCCCGGCCAATGAGCAGTTCTTC.

This chain connects TRBV30 to TRBJ2-1, with 7 bases lining up with TRBD2. The CDR3 loop spans 14 amino acids. Trimming took 0 bases from V and 10 from J; bases not matched to a gene: 9. Germline assignment: CDR1 GTSNPN and CDR2 SVGIG (reference sequence). Here the CDR3 DNA reads TGTGCCTGGAGTGTCGGGGGGTCGCAGACGGAGCAGTTCTTC. This translates into CAWSVGGSQTEQFF.

This chain joins TRBV7-9 and TRBJ2-6, with a tentative D call TRBD1 (6 bases). The V end lost 4 bases, the J end lost 2 bases, and 9 bases lay between the germline ends. From germline, CDR1 is SEHNR and CDR2 FQNEAQ (reference sequence). CDR3 length: 15 residues. The CDR3 loop reads CASSSDRTGANVLTF. CDR3 nucleotide sequence: TGTGCCAGCAGCTCAGACAGGACTGGGGCCAACGTCCTGACTTTC.

This clonotype was detected only once. The V gene is TRBV28, the J gene TRBJ2-7, with 9 bases identical to TRBD1. This CDR3 region has 13 residues. CDR1 is MDHEN and CDR2 is SYDVKM in the germline V gene. The junction had 6 bases not matched to a gene; V was cut back by 11 bases and J by 1 base. CDR3 sequence: CAVTGGNSYEQYF. The CDR3 bases are TGTGCCGTTACAGGGGGCAATTCCTACGAGCAGTACTTC.

The chain recombines TRBV7-8 with TRBJ1-2; no definite D call. The CDR3 loop spans 13 amino acids. The V end was cut by 3 bases, the J end by 4 bases, with 9 bases between. CDR1 and CDR2 from the germline V gene are SGHVS and FQNEAQ. The CDR3 is CASSFQDGYGYTF. In DNA, the CDR3 is TGTGCCAGCAGCTTCCAGGACGGCTATGGCTACACCTTC.

The rearrangement uses TRBV9 and TRBJ2-1, with TRBD1 identical over 7 bases. This CDR3 is built from 15 residues. Germline V CDR1 and CDR2: SGDLS, YYNGEE. Losses at the gene ends were 5 bases for V and 7 bases for J; bases not matched to a gene: 12. CDR3 sequence: CASSPTGDVYNEQFF. The CDR3 bases are TGTGCCAGCAGTCCTACAGGGGACGTGTATAATGAGCAGTTCTTC.

The V and J genes are TRBV30 and TRBJ2-5; D is unresolved. Germline values: CDR1 GTSNPN, CDR2 SVGIG (reference sequence). With 0 bases removed from V and 5 bases from J, the gap between germline ends came to 13 bases. The CDR3 is 14 residues long. The CDR3 nucleotides are TGTGCCTGGAGTGTAAACTCCGCCTCGGAGACCCAGTACTTC. Its translation is CAWSVNSASETQYF.

The chain joins TRBV7-8 to TRBJ1-1; perhaps TRBD1 as D (6 bases). The CDR3 is made up of 15 amino acids. V was cut by 5 bases and J by 1 base, with 14 bases left in between. CDR1 and CDR2 from the germline V gene are SGHVS and FQNEAQ. The CDR3 region has the DNA TGTGCCAGCAGCATGGACAGCCTGGGGAACACTGAAGCTTTCTTT. This gives the protein CASSMDSLGNTEAFF.

The rearrangement links TRBV19 to TRBJ1-1, with 10 nucleotides matching TRBD1. Germline V gives CDR1 LNHDA, CDR2 SQIVND (reference sequence). The CDR3 runs 17 residues. V gave up 5 bases and J gave up 1 base; unmatched junction bases: 10. In DNA form, the CDR3 reads TGTGCCAGTAGTCCCCAGGGCCGGGACAGGGGGAACACTGAAGCTTTCTTT. This encodes CASSPQGRDRGNTEAFF.

The chain couples TRBV29-1 to TRBJ2-3; TRBD2 is a possible D gene (8 bases). Germline V lookup: CDR1 SQVTM, CDR2 ANQGSEA. The CDR3 loop spans 15 amino acids. V was clipped by 7 bases and J by 2 bases, with 19 bases between them. For the CDR3, the DNA is TGCAGCGCTACGGGGGGGGACAGACCCACAGATACGCAGTATTTT. Translated, it gives CSATGGDRPTDTQYF.

V gene TRBV6-6 combines with J gene TRBJ1-5, with TRBD1 as a possible D gene (6 bases). CDR3 length: 14 residues. Germline loops: CDR1 MNHNY, CDR2 SVGAGI (reference sequence). The V end lost 7 bases, the J end lost 8 bases, and 18 bases lay between the germline ends. CDR3 amino acids: CASTPRGGGEPQHF. DNA of the CDR3: TGTGCCAGCACCCCTAGGGGGGGCGGGGAGCCCCAGCATTTT.

V usage is TRBV5-6 and J usage is TRBJ2-1; 11 bases map to TRBD2. With 0 bases clipped from V and 5 bases from J, the junction kept 16 bases outside the gene matches. CDR3 length equals 20 residues. In germline, CDR1 is SGHDT, CDR2 YYEEEE. CDR3 nucleotide sequence: TGTGCCAGCAGCTTGGATCCGGGACTAGCGGTAAAAGGATGGAACAATGAGCAGTTCTTC. Amino acids: CASSLDPGLAVKGWNNEQFF.

The V call is TRBV6-5, the J call TRBJ2-1, with D unresolved. Germline V lookup: CDR1 MNHEY, CDR2 SVGAGI. The length of the CDR3 is 14 residues. With 5 bases removed from V and 10 bases from J, the gap between germline ends came to 18 bases. CDR3: CASSTPLAPREQFF. As DNA, the CDR3 is TGTGCCAGCAGTACCCCCTTGGCGCCCCGGGAGCAGTTCTTC.

The count of this clonotype is one. The chain uses TRBV28 and TRBJ2-3; D gene uncertain. The V end was cut by 9 bases, the J end by 0 bases, with 10 bases between. The germline gives CDR1 MDHEN, CDR2 SYDVKM. The CDR3 covers 13 residues. Here the CDR3 DNA reads TGTGCCAGTCGACGTGCTAGCACAGATACGCAGTATTTT. Protein product: CASRRASTDTQYF.

This rearrangement joins TRBV20-1 to TRBJ2-7; 9 nucleotides line up with TRBD1. Trimming cost V 5 bases and J 11 bases; bases outside gene matches: 13. The CDR3 consists of 13 residues. Germline V gene lookup returns CDR1 DFQATT and CDR2 SNEGSKA (reference sequence). CDR3 nucleotide sequence: TGCAGTGCTCGGCCGGGACAGGGCTATAGGGAGTACTTC. Translated, it gives CSARPGQGYREYF.

The rearrangement uses TRBV3-1 and TRBJ1-5; D unresolved. CDR1 and CDR2 from the germline V gene are LGHDT and YNNKEL (reference sequence). Trimming pared 2 bases from V and 3 bases from J, leaving 5 bases between. The CDR3 sequence is 13 residues long. CDR3 DNA sequence: TGTGCCAGCAGCCAACGCCTCAATCAGCCCCAGCATTTT. Encoded protein: CASSQRLNQPQHF.

The CDR3 reads CSVGGGPGGHEQYF. CDR3 DNA sequence: TGCAGCGTTGGAGGGGGCCCGGGGGGTCACGAGCAGTACTTC. This chain joins TRBV29-1 and TRBJ2-7; D tentatively reads TRBD1 or TRBD2 (7 bases each). Per germline, CDR1 SQVTM and CDR2 ANQGSEA. Trimming removed 4 bases from V and 5 bases from J, with 18 bases in between. The CDR3 is made up of 14 amino acids.

This sequence joins TRBV7-6 and TRBJ1-2, with TRBD1 as a possible D gene (6 bases). The germline gives CDR1 SGHVS, CDR2 FNYEAQ. Trimming pared 5 bases from V and 7 bases from J, leaving 14 bases between. The CDR3 runs 13 residues. CDR3 sequence: CASSPGLRGGYTF. The CDR3 nucleotides are TGTGCCAGCAGCCCGGGTCTCAGGGGTGGCTACACCTTC.

This rearrangement joins TRBV3-1 to TRBJ2-3; a possible D gene is TRBD2 (6 bases). This CDR3 is 14 amino acids long. Germline-derived CDR1 and CDR2 are LGHDT and YNNKEL (reference sequence). V was trimmed by 3 bases and J by 2 bases, leaving 9 bases between them. The CDR3 loop reads CASSQTSTTDTQYF. The CDR3 DNA reads TGTGCCAGCAGCCAGACTAGTACCACAGATACGCAGTATTTT.

The chain employs TRBV4-2 and TRBJ2-7; D possibly uses TRBD1 or TRBD2 (5 bases each). In germline, CDR1 is LGHNA, CDR2 YNFKEQ. The CDR3 totals 14 residues. V lost 0 bases to trimming and J lost 5 bases, with 11 bases between them. The CDR3 region is CASSQDNRGDEQYF. In DNA, the CDR3 is TGTGCCAGCAGCCAAGATAATAGAGGGGACGAGCAGTACTTC.

The chain employs TRBV20-1 and TRBJ2-4, with 8 positions matching TRBD2. This CDR3 region has 12 residues. CDR1 DFQATT and CDR2 SNEGSKA come from the germline V gene (reference sequence). J gave up 7 bases and V 6 bases, and 5 bases lay outside the gene matches. CDR3 sequence reads: CSALSGSNIQYF. The CDR3 DNA reads TGCAGTGCGCTAAGCGGGAGCAACATTCAGTACTTC.

This clonotype has a single count. The J gene is TRBJ2-7, the V gene TRBV20-1; the D gene is possibly TRBD2 (6 bases). CDR1 is DFQATT and CDR2 is SNEGSKA in the germline V gene (reference sequence). This CDR3 spans 15 amino acids. Trimming stripped 0 bases from V and 2 bases from J, with 14 bases between. CDR3 in amino acids: CSARDLLAVAYEQYF. DNA for the CDR3: TGCAGTGCTAGAGATTTACTAGCCGTCGCCTACGAGCAGTACTTC.

The V call is TRBV5-1, the J call TRBJ2-3; 8 bases agree with TRBD1. The length of the CDR3 is 15 residues. Losses at the gene ends were 5 bases for V and 1 base for J; bases not matched to a gene: 6. Germline CDR1 is SGHRS and CDR2 is YFSETQ. In DNA form, the CDR3 reads TGCGCCAGCAGTCCTCAGGGGGCCGGCACAGATACGCAGTATTTT. Residues: CASSPQGAGTDTQYF.

This chain connects TRBV30 to TRBJ2-1; D not resolved. Trimming left V 5 bases short and J 2 bases short, with 4 bases between. CDR1 is GTSNPN, CDR2 SVGIG, per germline (reference sequence). This CDR3 comprises 11 residues. CDR3 residues: CAWDTYNEQFF. In nucleotides, the CDR3 is TGTGCCTGGGACACCTACAATGAGCAGTTCTTC.

V gene TRBV6-5 combines with J gene TRBJ2-7, with 11 bases identical to TRBD2. V trimming: 6 bases; J trimming: 6 bases; junction bases outside the gene matches: 7. The CDR3 totals 14 residues. The V gene's germline CDR1 is MNHEY and CDR2 SVGAGI. This chain's CDR3 is CASRLTSGSGEQYF. CDR3 DNA sequence: TGTGCCAGCAGGCTCACTAGCGGGAGCGGCGAGCAGTACTTC.

This rearrangement joins TRBV3-1 to TRBJ2-1; TRBD1 matches 7 bases. The trim removed 0 bases at V and 2 bases at J, leaving 7 bases unmatched. The CDR3 is 17 residues long. Germline V gene data show CDR1 as LGHDT and CDR2 as YNNKEL (reference sequence). CDR3 bases: TGTGCCAGCAGCCAAGATTTAGCACAGGGGACCTACAATGAGCAGTTCTTC. Protein sequence: CASSQDLAQGTYNEQFF.

The chain employs TRBV29-1 and TRBJ2-1; no firm D call. CDR1 and CDR2 (germline): SQVTM, ANQGSEA. The CDR3 length is 13 residues. The V end lost 2 bases, the J end lost 6 bases, and 11 bases lay between the germline ends. The CDR3 nucleotides are TGCAGCGTTGAATACGACCATTCCAATGAGCAGTTCTTC. Translation gives CSVEYDHSNEQFF.

CDR3 sequence reads: CSVVELEAFF. Written as DNA, the CDR3 is TGCAGCGTTGTGGAGCTCGAGGCTTTCTTT. The genes are TRBV29-1 and TRBJ1-1; D gene unclear. Germline V gene lookup returns CDR1 SQVTM and CDR2 ANQGSEA. This CDR3 contains 10 residues. V lost 4 bases, J lost 11 bases, and 11 bases lay in between.

This chain links TRBV18 with TRBJ1-1; D might be TRBD1 (5 bases). CDR3 length equals 13 residues. Germline loops: CDR1 KGHSH, CDR2 LQKENI. The ends were cut back, 6 bases at V and 7 bases at J, with 15 bases in the middle. The CDR3 reads CASSDDSILEAFF. CDR3 coding DNA: TGTGCCAGCTCCGACGACAGTATACTTGAAGCTTTCTTT.

The J gene is TRBJ2-7, the V gene TRBV4-2; D is ambiguous. V shed 2 bases and J shed 0 bases, with 8 bases lying between them. The CDR3 sequence is 14 residues long. Germline V lookup: CDR1 LGHNA, CDR2 YNFKEQ. The CDR3 loop reads CASSQQDSSYEQYF. The DNA of the CDR3 is TGTGCCAGCAGCCAACAGGATAGCTCCTACGAGCAGTACTTC.

The chain employs TRBV29-1 and TRBJ1-4; D may be TRBD1 (6 bases). The CDR3 runs 13 residues. The ends were cut back, 6 bases at V and 5 bases at J, with 13 bases in the middle. From germline, CDR1 is SQVTM and CDR2 ANQGSEA. Here the CDR3 reads CSVLRGGNEKLFF. CDR3 coding DNA: TGCAGCGTCCTCAGGGGTGGGAATGAAAAACTGTTTTTT.